The 7 T cell receptor beta chains below come from one sample, sequenced in a study of OX40 agonist ivuxolimab in advanced cancers. Measured with immunoSEQ multiplex PCR; TCRdb has only the in-frame clones, and not every one. The sample contains roughly 61,000 clones, 80% to 90% of which appear only once. The sequenced sample was CD4+ or CD8+ T cells sorted from blood, obtained in a trial of the OX40 agonist ivuxolimab. These receptors originate from an adult with an advanced solid tumor such as melanoma, head and neck, liver or kidney cancer.

This clone was seen once. This chain links TRBV6-1 with TRBJ2-7; no definite D call. CDR1 is MNHNS and CDR2 is SASEGT in the germline V gene. The V gene lost 7 bases and the J gene lost 0 bases, with 13 bases spanning the gap. This CDR3 spans 14 amino acids. The CDR3 sequence: CASIHGALSYEQYF. The CDR3 nucleotides read TGTGCCAGCATCCACGGAGCCCTCTCCTACGAGCAGTACTTC.

The V gene is TRBV10-2, the J gene TRBJ1-1, with 9 nucleotides matching TRBD1. The V and J ends lost 4 bases and 4 bases, in that order; junction bases with no gene match: 10. The CDR3 has 16 residues. Germline V gives CDR1 WSHSY, CDR2 SAAADI. CDR3 residues: CASSALPTGGITEAFF. CDR3 coding DNA: TGCGCCAGCAGTGCCCTCCCGACAGGGGGGATCACTGAAGCTTTCTTT.

This chain links TRBV4-3 with TRBJ2-5, with 8 bases matching TRBD1. From germline, CDR1 is LGHNA and CDR2 YSLEER. The J segment lost 4 bases and the V segment lost 3 bases, leaving 1 base of the junction unmatched. This CDR3 region has 13 residues. CDR3 loop: CASSQGTGETQYF. As DNA, the CDR3 is TGCGCCAGCAGCCAGGGGACAGGAGAGACCCAGTACTTC.

The table lists this clone with a count of one. The chain carries TRBV7-2 and TRBJ2-2, with TRBD1 matching over 10 bases. CDR3 length: 16 residues. The germline V gene encodes CDR1 SGHTA and CDR2 FQGNSA. V shed 5 bases and J 4 bases; nucleotides not matched to a gene: 7. CDR3 loop: CASSTPGQGRTGELFF. CDR3 nucleotides: TGTGCCAGCAGCACACCGGGACAGGGGCGCACCGGGGAGCTGTTTTTT.

The genes are TRBV2 and TRBJ2-7; 8 bases fit TRBD2. The V segment lost 4 bases and the J segment 1 base; nucleotides outside the gene matches: 3. This CDR3 is built from 14 residues. Germline CDR1 and CDR2: SNHLY and FYNNEI. The CDR3: CASSATSGSYEQYF. The CDR3 DNA sequence: TGTGCCAGCAGTGCAACTAGCGGATCCTACGAGCAGTACTTC. The whole variable domain, remainder taken from reference TRBV2 and TRBJ2-7, is EPEVTQTPSHQVTQMGQEVILRCVPISNHLYFYWYRQILGQKVEFLVSFYNNEISEKSEIFDDQFSVERPDGSNFTLKIRSTKLEDSAMYFCASSATSGSYEQYFGPGTRLTVT.

V gene TRBV7-9 combines with J gene TRBJ2-3, with 9 nucleotides matching TRBD1. The germline V gene has CDR1 SEHNR and CDR2 FQNEAQ (reference sequence). This CDR3 has 16 amino acids. The V segment lost 5 bases and the J segment 0 bases; nucleotides outside the gene matches: 6. The CDR3 DNA sequence: TGTGCCAGCAGCCACAGGGGGCCCGATAGCACAGATACGCAGTATTTT. Residues: CASSHRGPDSTDTQYF.

This clone has only one observation. V usage is TRBV2 and J usage is TRBJ2-4; D is perhaps TRBD1 (6 bases). Germline loops: CDR1 SNHLY, CDR2 FYNNEI. The V gene lost 6 bases and the J gene lost 6 bases, with 12 bases spanning the gap. This CDR3 spans 13 amino acids. CDR3 nucleotides: TGTGCCAGCAGGGTAGGACAGTCAAACATTCAGTACTTC. The encoded protein is CASRVGQSNIQYF.